What follows are 13 T cell receptor beta chains derived from one specimen sequenced in a study of blood T cell repertoires in COVID-19. Clones were sequenced by immunoSEQ multiplex PCR, and TCRdb holds only the in-frame ones, with some missing. The sample has some 48,000 clones, around 90% seen once. Sequenced sample: peripheral blood. These receptors originate from a human donor in a cohort sampled during active COVID-19.

This chain links TRBV7-2 with TRBJ2-5; 16 bases are a match to TRBD2. The CDR3 length is 19 residues. Germline trimming cut 5 bases from V and 3 bases from J; bases unmatched to any gene: 12. From germline, CDR1 is SGHTA and CDR2 FQGNSA. CDR3 coding DNA: TGTGCCAGCAGCCCTGGGGGACTAGCGGGGGGGCTCCCTAAAGAGACCCAGTACTTC. Its translation: CASSPGGLAGGLPKETQYF. The whole variable domain, filled in from reference TRBV7-2 and TRBJ2-5, reads GAGVSQSPSNKVTEKGKDVELRCDPISGHTALYWYRQSLGQGLEFLIYFQGNSAPDKSGLPSDRFSAERTGGSVSTLTIQRTQQEDSAVYLCASSPGGLAGGLPKETQYFGPGTRLLVL.

V is TRBV10-3 and J is TRBJ2-7; no reliable D call. The germline V gene has CDR1 ENHRY and CDR2 SYGVKD. This CDR3 region has 13 residues. V shed 3 bases and J shed 5 bases, with 11 bases lying between them. The CDR3 loop reads CAISEGRGDEQYF. In DNA, the CDR3 is TGTGCCATCAGTGAAGGCCGAGGCGACGAGCAGTACTTC.

V gene TRBV7-2 combines with J gene TRBJ2-2, with D unclear. Per the germline V gene, CDR1 is SGHTA and CDR2 is FQGNSA. The CDR3 loop spans 14 amino acids. Trimming pared 4 bases from V and 0 bases from J, leaving 6 bases between. The CDR3 DNA is TGTGCCAGCAGCTCAACAGCGAACACCGGGGAGCTGTTTTTT. Translation: CASSSTANTGELFF.

The gene calls are TRBV19 and TRBJ2-1; 7 bases align to TRBD2. CDR1 and CDR2 (germline): LNHDA, SQIVND (reference sequence). This CDR3 spans 16 amino acids. V was pared by 0 bases and J by 7 bases, with 9 bases of the junction left unmatched. The CDR3 nucleotides are TGTGCCAGTAGTATAGATATGGCTAGCGGTGCGAATGAGCAGTTCTTC. Protein product: CASSIDMASGANEQFF.

The chain has TRBV9 and TRBJ2-3; 8 bases match TRBD2. CDR3 length equals 15 residues. V dropped 3 bases and J dropped 2; count of bases not matched to a gene: 5. The germline V gene has CDR1 SGDLS and CDR2 YYNGEE. The chain's CDR3 is CASSEREGLTDTQYF. CDR3 sequence (DNA): TGTGCCAGCAGCGAACGGGAGGGACTCACAGATACGCAGTATTTT.

V is TRBV4-1 and J is TRBJ2-7; 8 bases agree with TRBD2. Looked up from germline, CDR1 is MGHRA and CDR2 is YSYEKL. J was trimmed by 6 bases and V by 0 bases; bases with no gene match: 10. The CDR3 extends over 16 amino acids. CDR3 nucleotide sequence: TGCGCCAGCAGCCAAGATCCCCGGGGGGGTGCGGGCGAGCAGTACTTC. The encoded protein is CASSQDPRGGAGEQYF.

This clone was counted a single time. The chain carries TRBV4-1 and TRBJ2-3; 7 bases match TRBD2. Losses at the gene ends were 4 bases for V and 2 bases for J; bases not matched to a gene: 15. The CDR3 totals 18 residues. Germline V gene sequence: CDR1 MGHRA, CDR2 YSYEKL. CDR3 nucleotides: TGCGCCAGCAGCCTGATCGGGGTTCGGCGGGAGTTCACAGATACGCAGTATTTT. Amino acid sequence: CASSLIGVRREFTDTQYF.

This clone was recorded once. The chain is built from TRBV7-2 and TRBJ2-1; TRBD2 agrees at 13 bases. The trim removed 2 bases at V and 9 bases at J, leaving 13 bases unmatched. The V gene's germline CDR1 is SGHTA and CDR2 FQGNSA. This CDR3 comprises 18 residues. DNA of the CDR3: TGTGCCAGCAGCTTAATGTTACCGGGGGGACTAGCGGGGAGTGAGCAGTTCTTC. Its protein product is CASSLMLPGGLAGSEQFF.

CDR3 sequence reads: CASSIGEGLEAFF. The CDR3 bases are TGTGCCAGTAGTATCGGGGAGGGACTTGAAGCTTTCTTT. This chain links TRBV19 with TRBJ1-1; a weak D match, TRBD1 (5 bases). With 3 bases removed from V and 7 bases from J, the gap between germline ends came to 12 bases. The CDR3 contains 13 residues. Germline-derived CDR1 and CDR2 are LNHDA and SQIVND (reference sequence).

J is TRBJ2-7 and V is TRBV3-1 (or the pseudogene TRBV3-2); a weak D match, TRBD2 (5 bases). The CDR3 is 14 amino acids. Trimming took 2 bases from V and 2 from J, leaving 10 bases between them. Looked up from germline, CDR1 is LGHDT and CDR2 is YNNKEL (reference sequence). The CDR3 bases are TGTGCCAGCAGCCAAAGCTTGAGGGCCTACGAGCAGTACTTC. Its protein is CASSQSLRAYEQYF.

This clone was recorded only once. The chain carries TRBV7-3 and TRBJ2-3; D is ambiguous. The CDR3 sequence is 14 residues long. The ends were cut back, 5 bases at V and 2 bases at J, with 11 bases in the middle. Germline V gives CDR1 SGHTA, CDR2 FQGTGA. The chain's CDR3 is CASSPQRNTDTQYF. Written as DNA, the CDR3 is TGTGCCAGCAGCCCGCAGCGAAACACAGATACGCAGTATTTT.

The chain has TRBV18 and TRBJ1-5; 7 bases match TRBD1. J gave up 7 bases and V 3 bases, and 12 bases lay outside the gene matches. Germline V CDR1 and CDR2: KGHSH, LQKENI. This CDR3 contains 16 residues. DNA of the CDR3: TGTGCCAGCTCACCGGGAGGCTCAGGGGGTGGCCAGCCCCAGCATTTT. This codes for CASSPGGSGGGQPQHF. Variable domain in full (rest from reference TRBV18 and TRBJ1-5): NAGVMQNPRHLVRRRGQEARLRCSPMKGHSHVYWYRQLPEEGLKFMVYLQKENIIDESGMPKERFSAEFPKEGPSILRIQQVVRGDSAAYFCASSPGGSGGGQPQHFGDGTRLSIL.

This clone is a singleton in its sample. V and J are TRBV12-3 or TRBV12-4 and TRBJ2-1; 10 bases agree with TRBD2. V shed 9 bases, J shed 6 bases, and the junction held 2 bases outside the gene matches. The CDR3 is made up of 12 amino acids. DNA of the CDR3: TGTGCCAGTAGGACTAGCGGCAATGAGCAGTTCTTC. It is translated as CASRTSGNEQFF.